The 16 T cell receptor beta chains given below trace back to one sample, sequenced in a study of OX40 agonist ivuxolimab in advanced cancers. Using immunoSEQ multiplex PCR, the repertoire was profiled, and TCRdb retains in-frame clones only, with some absent. The sample records 70,000 to 75,000 clones, almost 90% being singletons. Source: CD4+ or CD8+ T cells sorted from blood, taken in a trial of the OX40 agonist ivuxolimab. Every receptor here comes from an adult with an advanced solid tumor such as melanoma, head and neck, liver or kidney cancer.

CDR3 sequence (DNA): TGTGCCAGCAGCAATAAGCCAGATACGCAGTATTTT. This sequence encodes CASSNKPDTQYF. The V and J genes are TRBV21-1 and TRBJ2-3; the table gives TRBD2 as D, unverified against the DNA. TRBV21-1 is assigned pseudogene status. The CDR3 is made up of 12 amino acids.

This chain joins TRBV14 and TRBJ2-5; possible D gene TRBD1, 6 bases. CDR1 is SGHDN, CDR2 FVKESK, per germline. The CDR3 is made up of 15 amino acids. V was trimmed by 2 bases and J by 4 bases, leaving 14 bases between them. CDR3 coding DNA: TGTGCCAGCAGCCAACAAACAGGGTTTAGAGAGACCCAGTACTTC. Its protein is CASSQQTGFRETQYF.

In its sample, this clone was seen once. This chain uses TRBV18 with TRBJ2-7, with TRBD1 matching over 9 bases. Germline assignment: CDR1 KGHSH and CDR2 LQKENI. Losses at the gene ends were 1 base for V and 4 bases for J; bases not matched to a gene: 2. The CDR3 totals 14 residues. CDR3 residues: CASSPRTGDYEQYF. The CDR3 nucleotides are TGTGCCAGCTCACCACGGACAGGGGATTACGAGCAGTACTTC.

The V and J genes are TRBV6-1 and TRBJ2-3; D possibly matches TRBD1 or TRBD2 (6 bases each). The CDR3 totals 15 residues. Germline-derived CDR1 and CDR2 are MNHNS and SASEGT. V lost 5 bases to trimming and J lost 3 bases, with 15 bases between them. CDR3: CASSTGVRGTDTQYF. The CDR3 nucleotides are TGTGCCAGCAGTACGGGAGTGAGGGGGACAGATACGCAGTATTTT.

CDR3 DNA: TGCAGCGTTGAAGTTGTCACAGATACGCAGTATTTT. This codes for CSVEVVTDTQYF. The rearrangement joins TRBV29-1 to TRBJ2-3, with unresolved D. V lost 1 base and J 2 bases, leaving 4 bases between the germline ends. Looked up from germline, CDR1 is SQVTM and CDR2 is ANQGSEA. The CDR3 runs 12 residues.

This chain links TRBV5-1 with TRBJ1-2; 8 bases fit TRBD1. V shed 0 bases and J 4 bases; nucleotides not matched to a gene: 8. This CDR3 has 16 amino acids. Germline CDR1 SGHRS, CDR2 YFSETQ. The CDR3 DNA reads TGCGCCAGCAGCTTGGGAGCAGGGGGCTTCAGCTATGGCTACACCTTC. Its protein is CASSLGAGGFSYGYTF.

V gene TRBV5-6 combines with J gene TRBJ2-7, with 7 bases aligning to TRBD1. There are 15 residues in the CDR3. J lost 2 bases, V lost 4 bases, and 9 bases had no gene match. Germline values: CDR1 SGHDT, CDR2 YYEEEE. DNA for the CDR3: TGTGCCAGCAGCCGTAGACAGGGACCTACCTACGAGCAGTACTTC. This encodes CASSRRQGPTYEQYF.

V usage is TRBV27 and J usage is TRBJ2-2, with unresolved D. The germline V gene encodes CDR1 MNHEY and CDR2 SMNVEV (reference sequence). V was shortened by 2 bases and J by 6 bases, with 10 bases between the two germline ends. The CDR3 loop spans 14 amino acids. The CDR3 region is CASSLGVPPGELFF. In nucleotides, the CDR3 is TGTGCCAGCAGTTTAGGGGTCCCCCCCGGGGAGCTGTTTTTT.

This chain connects TRBV10-1 to TRBJ2-2, with D hard to call. CDR1 and CDR2 from the germline V gene are WNHNN and SYGVQD (reference sequence). This CDR3 region has 13 residues. V lost 0 bases, J lost 6 bases, and 5 bases lay in between. The CDR3 nucleotides read TGCGCCAGCAGTGAGTCGGCGCCCGGGGAGCTGTTTTTT. Amino acids: CASSESAPGELFF.

In its sample, this clone was seen a few times. V usage is TRBV11-2 and J usage is TRBJ2-1; 7 bases fit TRBD2. Germline trimming cut 5 bases from V and 8 bases from J; bases unmatched to any gene: 15. CDR3 length: 16 amino acids. Germline lookup yields CDR1 SGHAT and CDR2 FQNNGV. CDR3 coding DNA: TGTGCCAGCAGCCCGTATACCAAACTGGGGAGGGATGAGCAGTTCTTC. Translating it yields CASSPYTKLGRDEQFF. The full variable domain, completed using reference TRBV11-2 and TRBJ2-1, is EAGVAQSPRYKIIEKRQSVAFWCNPISGHATLYWYQQILGQGPKLLIQFQNNGVVDDSQLPKDRFSAERLKGVDSTLKIQPAKLEDSAVYLCASSPYTKLGRDEQFFGPGTRLTVL.

For the CDR3, the DNA is TGTGCTAGTGGTTCTGGGGGGATCACAGATACGCAGTATTTT. This encodes CASGSGGITDTQYF. The V and J genes are TRBV12-5 and TRBJ2-3; tentative D call: TRBD2 (6 bases). The CDR3 sequence is 14 residues long. Germline-derived CDR1 and CDR2 are LGHNT and FRNRAP. With 4 bases removed from V and 2 bases from J, the gap between germline ends came to 10 bases.

The chain is built from TRBV7-2 and TRBJ2-3; 7 positions agree with TRBD2. This CDR3 is 16 amino acids long. Germline values: CDR1 SGHTA, CDR2 FQGNSA. Trimming at V came to 1 base and at J to 4 bases, leaving 8 bases not matched to a gene. CDR3 amino acids: CASSLVGAGVADTQYF. The CDR3 DNA reads TGTGCCAGCAGCTTAGTAGGTGCGGGAGTTGCAGATACGCAGTATTTT.

DNA for the CDR3: TGTGCCATCAGTTCGGTAGCGGGGGGGGCCAGGGATACGCAGTATTTT. Translating gives CAISSVAGGARDTQYF. The chain has TRBV10-3 and TRBJ2-3; TRBD2 agrees at 11 bases. The CDR3 spans 16 residues. V lost 5 bases, J lost 6 bases, and 10 bases stayed unmatched. The germline gives CDR1 ENHRY, CDR2 SYGVKD.

The chain joins TRBV19 to TRBJ1-5; D unresolved. The CDR3 spans 16 residues. Germline V gene lookup returns CDR1 LNHDA and CDR2 SQIVND (reference sequence). With 0 bases removed from V and 1 base from J, the gap between germline ends came to 10 bases. The CDR3 region has the DNA TGTGCCAGTAGTATAGAGAGTCATACAAGCAATCAGCCCCAGCATTTT. This translates into CASSIESHTSNQPQHF.

DNA of the CDR3: TGTGCCACCAGCTGGAAACAGAGCTCCTATAATTCACCCCTCCACTTT. This translates into CATSWKQSSYNSPLHF. The rearrangement links TRBV15 to TRBJ1-6; unclear D gene. CDR1 is LNHNV and CDR2 is YYDKDF in the germline V gene (reference sequence). Deletions cut 5 bases from V and 0 bases from J, with 11 bases between. The CDR3 consists of 16 residues.

V usage is TRBV7-2 and J usage is TRBJ2-1, with TRBD2 matching over 7 bases. Per the germline V gene, CDR1 is SGHTA and CDR2 is FQGNSA. The CDR3 consists of 14 residues. V gave up 1 base and J gave up 7 bases; unmatched junction bases: 4. In nucleotides, the CDR3 is TGTGCCAGCAGCTTAGTGGGAGGGCGGAATGAGCAGTTCTTC. As protein: CASSLVGGRNEQFF.